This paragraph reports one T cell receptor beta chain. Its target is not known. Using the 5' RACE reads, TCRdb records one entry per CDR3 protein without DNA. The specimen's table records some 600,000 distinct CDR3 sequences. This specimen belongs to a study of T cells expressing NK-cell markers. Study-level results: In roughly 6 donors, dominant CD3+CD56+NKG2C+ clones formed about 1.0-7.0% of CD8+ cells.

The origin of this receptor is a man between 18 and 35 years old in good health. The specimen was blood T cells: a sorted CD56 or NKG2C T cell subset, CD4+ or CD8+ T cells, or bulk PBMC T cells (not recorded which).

This CDR3 reads CASSLDGIYGYTF. The chain links TRBV3-1 to TRBJ1-2. This CDR3 is 13 amino acids long. Germline loops: CDR1 LGHDT, CDR2 YNNKEL (reference sequence). Together with reference TRBV3-1 and TRBJ1-2, the CDR3 gives the full variable domain: DTAVSQTPKYLVTQMGNDKSIKCEQNLGHDTMYWYKQDSKKFLKIMFSYNNKELIINETVPNRFSPKSPDKAHLNLHINSLELGDSAVYFCASSLDGIYGYTFGSGTRLTVV.